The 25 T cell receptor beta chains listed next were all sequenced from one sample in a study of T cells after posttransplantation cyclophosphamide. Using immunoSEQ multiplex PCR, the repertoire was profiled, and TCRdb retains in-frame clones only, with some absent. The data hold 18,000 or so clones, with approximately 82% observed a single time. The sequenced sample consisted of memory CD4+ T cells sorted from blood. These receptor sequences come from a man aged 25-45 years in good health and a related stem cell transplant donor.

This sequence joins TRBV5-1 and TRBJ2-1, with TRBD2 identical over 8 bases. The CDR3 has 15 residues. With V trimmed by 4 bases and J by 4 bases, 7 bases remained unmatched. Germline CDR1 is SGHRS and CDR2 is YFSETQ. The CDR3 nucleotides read TGCGCCAGCAGCCCCGGGGGGGGCCAATACAATGAGCAGTTCTTC. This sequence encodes CASSPGGGQYNEQFF.

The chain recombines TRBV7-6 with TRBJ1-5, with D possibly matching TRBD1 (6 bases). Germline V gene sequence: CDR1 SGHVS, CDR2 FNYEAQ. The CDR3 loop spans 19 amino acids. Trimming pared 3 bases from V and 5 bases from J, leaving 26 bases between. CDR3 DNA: TGTGCCAGCAGCTTGGACAGCCCCGCTACCGGTCGTCTTCATCAGCCCCAGCATTTT. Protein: CASSLDSPATGRLHQPQHF.

The CDR3 DNA is TGTGCCAGCAGTTACTTTCAGGTGGCTGAAGCTTTCTTT. The encoded protein is CASSYFQVAEAFF. The genes are TRBV6-5 and TRBJ1-1; D not resolved. Germline lookup yields CDR1 MNHEY and CDR2 SVGAGI. Trimming took off 1 base at V and 6 bases at J, with 9 bases between the two ends. The CDR3 length is 13 residues.

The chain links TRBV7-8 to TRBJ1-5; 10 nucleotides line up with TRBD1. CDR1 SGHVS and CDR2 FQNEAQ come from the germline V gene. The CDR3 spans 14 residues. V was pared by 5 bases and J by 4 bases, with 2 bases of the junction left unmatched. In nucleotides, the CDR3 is TGTGCCAGCAGCCCGGGACAGGGGAATCAGCCCCAGCATTTT. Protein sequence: CASSPGQGNQPQHF.

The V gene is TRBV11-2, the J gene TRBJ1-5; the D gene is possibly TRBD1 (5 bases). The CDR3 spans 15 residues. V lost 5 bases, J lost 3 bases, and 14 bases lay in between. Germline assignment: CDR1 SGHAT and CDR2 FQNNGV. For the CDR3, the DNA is TGTGCCAGCAGCGTCGGGGGGGTGACCAATCAGCCCCAGCATTTT. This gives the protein CASSVGGVTNQPQHF. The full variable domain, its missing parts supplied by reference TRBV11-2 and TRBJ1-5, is EAGVAQSPRYKIIEKRQSVAFWCNPISGHATLYWYQQILGQGPKLLIQFQNNGVVDDSQLPKDRFSAERLKGVDSTLKIQPAKLEDSAVYLCASSVGGVTNQPQHFGDGTRLSIL.

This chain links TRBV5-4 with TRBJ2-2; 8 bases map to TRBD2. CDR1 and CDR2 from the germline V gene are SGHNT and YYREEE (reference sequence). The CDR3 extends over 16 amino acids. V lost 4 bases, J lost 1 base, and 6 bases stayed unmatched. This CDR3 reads CASSLDSGMNTGELFF. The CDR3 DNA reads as TGTGCCAGCAGCCTCGATAGCGGGATGAACACCGGGGAGCTGTTTTTT.

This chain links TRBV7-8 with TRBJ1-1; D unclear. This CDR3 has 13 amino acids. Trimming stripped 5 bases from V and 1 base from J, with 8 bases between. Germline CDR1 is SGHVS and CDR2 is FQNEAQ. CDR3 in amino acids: CASSLLSNTEAFF. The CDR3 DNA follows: TGTGCCAGCAGCCTATTGTCGAACACTGAAGCTTTCTTT.

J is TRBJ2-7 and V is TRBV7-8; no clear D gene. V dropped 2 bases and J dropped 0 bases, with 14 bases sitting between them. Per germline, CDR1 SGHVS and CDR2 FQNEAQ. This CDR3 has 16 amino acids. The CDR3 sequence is CASSLTPTGFSYEQYF. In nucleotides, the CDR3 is TGTGCCAGCAGCTTAACCCCCACCGGGTTCTCCTACGAGCAGTACTTC.

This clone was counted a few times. The CDR3 loop is CASSTTSGGSYEQYF. As DNA, the CDR3 is TGTGCCAGCAGCACGACGAGCGGGGGATCCTACGAGCAGTACTTC. The chain joins TRBV7-2 to TRBJ2-7; 8 nucleotides agree with TRBD2. Losses at the gene ends were 5 bases for V and 1 base for J; bases not matched to a gene: 7. The CDR3 length is 15 residues. Per the germline V gene, CDR1 is SGHTA and CDR2 is FQGNSA.

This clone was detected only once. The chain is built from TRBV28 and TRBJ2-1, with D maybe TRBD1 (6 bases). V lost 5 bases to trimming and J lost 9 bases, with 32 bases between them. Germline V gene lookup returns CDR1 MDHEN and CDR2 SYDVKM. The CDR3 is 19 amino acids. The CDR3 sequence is CASSASRADRDILRSEQFF. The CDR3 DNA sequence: TGTGCCAGCAGTGCGAGTCGAGCTGACCGGGACATCCTGAGGAGTGAGCAGTTCTTC.

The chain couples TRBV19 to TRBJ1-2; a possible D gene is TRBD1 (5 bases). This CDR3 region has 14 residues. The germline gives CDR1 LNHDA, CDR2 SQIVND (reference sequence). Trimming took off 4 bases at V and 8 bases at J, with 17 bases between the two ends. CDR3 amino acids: CASSTRGALGGYTF. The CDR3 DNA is TGTGCCAGTAGTACGCGGGGCGCCTTAGGGGGCTACACCTTC.

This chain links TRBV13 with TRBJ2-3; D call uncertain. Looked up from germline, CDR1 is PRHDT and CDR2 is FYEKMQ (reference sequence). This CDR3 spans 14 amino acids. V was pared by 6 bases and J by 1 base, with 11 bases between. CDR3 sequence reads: CASSLRVGTDTQYF. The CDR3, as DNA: TGTGCCAGCAGTCTACGTGTGGGCACAGATACGCAGTATTTT. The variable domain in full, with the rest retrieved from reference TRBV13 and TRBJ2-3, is AAGVIQSPRHLIKEKRETATLKCYPIPRHDTVYWYQQGPGQDPQFLISFYEKMQSDKGSIPDRFSAQQFSDYHSELNMSSLELGDSALYFCASSLRVGTDTQYFGPGTRLTVL.

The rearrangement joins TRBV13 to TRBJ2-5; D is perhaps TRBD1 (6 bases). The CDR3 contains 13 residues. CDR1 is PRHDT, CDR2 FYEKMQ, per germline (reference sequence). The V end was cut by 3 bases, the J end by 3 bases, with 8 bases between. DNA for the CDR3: TGTGCCAGCAGCTTTAACAGGGAAGAGACCCAGTACTTC. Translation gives CASSFNREETQYF.

The CDR3 DNA follows: TGTGCCAGCAGTAAACTAGCGGGAGATGGGACAGATACGCAGTATTTT. It specifies CASSKLAGDGTDTQYF. This rearrangement joins TRBV2 to TRBJ2-3; 11 bases are shared with TRBD2. Trimming cost V 5 bases and J 3 bases; bases outside gene matches: 7. The CDR3 runs 16 residues. CDR1 and CDR2 from the germline V gene are SNHLY and FYNNEI.

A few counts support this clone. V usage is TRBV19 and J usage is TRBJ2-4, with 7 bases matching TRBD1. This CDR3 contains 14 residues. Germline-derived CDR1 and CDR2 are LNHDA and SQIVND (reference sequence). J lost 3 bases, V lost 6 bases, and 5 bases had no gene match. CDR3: CASRETGDKNIQYF. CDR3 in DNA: TGTGCCAGTAGAGAAACAGGGGACAAAAACATTCAGTACTTC.

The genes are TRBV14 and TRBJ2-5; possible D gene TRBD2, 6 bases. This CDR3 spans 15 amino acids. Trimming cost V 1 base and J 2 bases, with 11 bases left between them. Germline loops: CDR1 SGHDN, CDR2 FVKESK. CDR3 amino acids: CASSQGGRLQETQYF. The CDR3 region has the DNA TGTGCCAGCAGCCAAGGAGGGAGGCTACAAGAGACCCAGTACTTC. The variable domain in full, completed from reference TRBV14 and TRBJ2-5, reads EAGVTQFPSHSVIEKGQTVTLRCDPISGHDNLYWYRRVMGKEIKFLLHFVKESKQDESGMPNNRFLAERTGGTYSTLKVQPAELEDSGVYFCASSQGGRLQETQYFGPGTRLLVL.

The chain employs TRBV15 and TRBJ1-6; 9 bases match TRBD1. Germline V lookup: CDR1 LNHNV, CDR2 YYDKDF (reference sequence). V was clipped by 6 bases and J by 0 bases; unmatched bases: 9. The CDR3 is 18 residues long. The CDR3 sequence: CATSQGQGQGSYNSPLHF. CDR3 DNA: TGTGCCACCAGTCAAGGACAGGGGCAAGGCTCCTATAATTCACCCCTCCACTTT.

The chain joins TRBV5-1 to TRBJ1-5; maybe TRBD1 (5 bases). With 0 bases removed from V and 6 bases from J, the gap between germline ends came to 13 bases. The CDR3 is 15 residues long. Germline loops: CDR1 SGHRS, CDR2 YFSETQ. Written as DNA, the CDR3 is TGCGCCAGCAGCTTGGAAGGGGATGGAATTCAGCCCCAGCATTTT. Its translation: CASSLEGDGIQPQHF.

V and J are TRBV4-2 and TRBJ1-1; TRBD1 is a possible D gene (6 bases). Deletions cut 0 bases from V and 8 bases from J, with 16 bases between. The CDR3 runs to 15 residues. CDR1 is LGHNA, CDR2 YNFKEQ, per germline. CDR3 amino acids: CASSQDRGSSEEAFF. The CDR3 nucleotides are TGTGCCAGCAGCCAAGACAGGGGCTCTTCAGAGGAAGCTTTCTTT.

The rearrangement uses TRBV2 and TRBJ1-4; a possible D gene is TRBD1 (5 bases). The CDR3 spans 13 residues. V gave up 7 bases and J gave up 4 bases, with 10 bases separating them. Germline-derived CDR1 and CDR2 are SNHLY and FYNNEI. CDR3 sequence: CASTRGLNEKLFF. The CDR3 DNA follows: TGTGCCAGCACGAGGGGACTTAATGAAAAACTGTTTTTT.

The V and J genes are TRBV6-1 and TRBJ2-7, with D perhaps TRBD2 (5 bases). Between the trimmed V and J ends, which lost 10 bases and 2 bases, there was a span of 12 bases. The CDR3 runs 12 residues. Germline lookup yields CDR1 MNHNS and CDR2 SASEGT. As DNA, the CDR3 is TGTGCCATTTCGAGGGCTACCTACGAGCAGTACTTC. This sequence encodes CAISRATYEQYF.

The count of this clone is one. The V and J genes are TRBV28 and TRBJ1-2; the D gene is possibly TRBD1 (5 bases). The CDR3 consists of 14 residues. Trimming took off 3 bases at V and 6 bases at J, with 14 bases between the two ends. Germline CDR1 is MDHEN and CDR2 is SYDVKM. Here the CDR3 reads CASSFIGGSNGYTF. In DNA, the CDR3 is TGTGCCAGCAGTTTCATCGGGGGATCGAATGGCTACACCTTC.

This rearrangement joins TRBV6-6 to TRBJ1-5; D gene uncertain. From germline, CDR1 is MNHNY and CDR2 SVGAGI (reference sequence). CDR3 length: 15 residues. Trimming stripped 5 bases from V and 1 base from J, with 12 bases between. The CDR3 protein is CASSTSGFSNQPQHF. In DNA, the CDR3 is TGTGCCAGCAGTACCTCGGGGTTCAGCAATCAGCCCCAGCATTTT.

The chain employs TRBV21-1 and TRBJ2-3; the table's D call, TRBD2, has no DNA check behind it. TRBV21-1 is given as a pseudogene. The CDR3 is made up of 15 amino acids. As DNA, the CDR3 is TGTGCCAGCAGCTCCCGGACTGTCCCGACAGATACGCAGTATTTT. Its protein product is CASSSRTVPTDTQYF.

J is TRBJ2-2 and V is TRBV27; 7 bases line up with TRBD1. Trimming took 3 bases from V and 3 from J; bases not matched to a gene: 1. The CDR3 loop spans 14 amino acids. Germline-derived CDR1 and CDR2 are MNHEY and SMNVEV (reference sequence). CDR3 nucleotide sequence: TGTGCCAGCAGTTTTGGGACAGACACCGGGGAGCTGTTTTTT. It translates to CASSFGTDTGELFF.